The rows below give T cell receptor beta chains drawn from one sample of a study of patients and donors after allogeneic stem cell transplantation. TCRdb processed the RT-PCR reads anew with MiXCR; each CDR3 protein has one entry. This sample has about 160,000 distinct CDR3 sequences, with approximately 28% found just once. The sequenced sample consisted of blood, either unsorted or a sorted T cell fraction (not recorded which). The receptors come from a human donor who was either an allogeneic HSCT recipient or a stem cell or donor lymphocyte infusion donor (not recorded which). It is not recorded whose cells these are; they may come from a transplant donor. Each CDR3 is given with its conserved first and last residue. Fields, in order: J gene, clone size, V gene, CDR3 protein. Not all rows give a size; the values are once, few, many and, for expanded clones, a class.

TRBJ1-6,.,TRBV7-9,CASSYTGAPASPLHF
TRBJ2-1,.,TRBV2,CATVRIASGPSGEQFF
TRBJ1-1,many,TRBV7-3,CASSLLGGATEAFF
TRBJ2-3,.,TRBV29-1,CSVDPDTDTQYF
TRBJ2-7,few,TRBV4-1,CASSQGRGFYEQYF
TRBJ2-2,few,TRBV18,CASSPRGANTGELFF
TRBJ2-7,.,TRBV29-1,CSVVAGGLFYEQYF
TRBJ1-5,few,TRBV28,CASGLRTNQPQHF
TRBJ2-3,few,TRBV29-1,CSVGANSDTQYF
TRBJ2-5,.,TRBV4-1,CASSQSTSGGLYQETQYF
TRBJ2-7,once,TRBV6-5,CASSYSDPWAYEQYF
TRBJ2-1,.,TRBV5-1,CASSLDGRRNNEQFF
TRBJ1-2,many,TRBV10-3,CAISEGQNYGYTF
TRBJ1-2,many,TRBV29-1,CSVGSTQYGYTF
TRBJ2-1,.,TRBV5-1,CASSGTSGEHSSYNEQFF
TRBJ2-3,few,TRBV4-3,CASSPRLGASDTQYF
TRBJ2-4,.,TRBV4-3,CASSQGPDRGNIQYF
TRBJ2-1,.,TRBV6-5,CASSRLYSEQFF
TRBJ2-3,few,TRBV6-5,CASSYQGLFTDTQYF
TRBJ1-1,few,TRBV21-1,CASTSDREAFF
TRBJ2-3,.,TRBV9,CASSGDRELSTDTQYF
TRBJ2-7,.,TRBV12-3/TRBV12-4,CASSFVNSVEQYF
TRBJ1-2,few,TRBV29-1,CSVEDQASFEIF
TRBJ1-6,many,TRBV3-1,CASSQGRLDNSPLHF
TRBJ2-2,.,TRBV6-5,CASSYSGWGSSNTGELFF
TRBJ2-7,few,TRBV6-2/TRBV6-3,CASSRTGGAYEQYF
TRBJ2-7,.,TRBV6-5,CASSYSHGTAPYEQYF
TRBJ1-2,few,TRBV12-3/TRBV12-4,CASSRRQGRSYGYTF
TRBJ1-1,.,TRBV7-3,CASSLKGGPEAFF
TRBJ1-4,.,TRBV7-9,CASRQGTNEKLFF